These T cell receptor beta chains were read from a single sample in a study of blood T cell repertoires in COVID-19. Using immunoSEQ multiplex PCR, the repertoire was profiled, and TCRdb retains in-frame clones only, with some absent. This table has 150,000 to 160,000 clones, 75% to 85% appearing once. The sequenced material came from peripheral blood. Source of these receptors: a man between 60 and 70 years old with acute or convalescent COVID-19. Each CDR3 is given with its conserved first and last residue. A clone size is listed for some rows: how often the clone was seen (once, few, many), or a class if it is expanded.

TRBJ1-1,TRBV29-1,few,CSGDRGATAFF
TRBJ2-7,TRBV7-9,few,CASSLGTVNEQYF
TRBJ1-1,TRBV2,NA,CASGGEPNTEAFF
TRBJ2-3,TRBV6-5,NA,CASSSTGRQYF
TRBJ2-2,TRBV5-5,NA,CASSLGVGGAGELFF
TRBJ2-1,TRBV5-4,many,CASSPGRGNEQFF
TRBJ1-4,TRBV19,NA,CASQSRGTGHEKLFF
TRBJ1-1,TRBV5-4,few,CASSFTENTEAFF
TRBJ2-5,TRBV7-2,NA,CASSLGSGKETQYF
TRBJ2-3,TRBV18,NA,CASSAAGGAQDTQYF
TRBJ2-5,TRBV12-5,NA,CASGLVGAQETQYF
TRBJ2-3,TRBV7-9,NA,CASSLGTGDTQYF
TRBJ2-7,TRBV15,few,CATSRSQLTGYEQYF
TRBJ2-1,TRBV7-2,NA,CASSRRTGTSNEQFF
TRBJ1-4,TRBV4-1,NA,CASSPERRQGTNEKLFF
TRBJ2-7,TRBV27,few,CASSSASGLAGASYEQYF
TRBJ1-4,TRBV6-5,NA,CASSLRDSANEKLFF
TRBJ2-3,TRBV6-5,NA,CASRRGGTGTDTQYF
TRBJ2-7,TRBV29-1,NA,CSVEAPGGNEQYF
TRBJ2-2,TRBV7-2,NA,CASSPSLTFTGELFF
TRBJ1-5,TRBV15,NA,CATSRHRGGSNQPQHF
TRBJ1-2,TRBV11-2,NA,CASSQERQGDGYTF
TRBJ2-7,TRBV20-1,NA,CSASQGATIYEQYF
TRBJ1-6,TRBV18,NA,CASSPRQGANSPLHF
TRBJ2-1,TRBV19,once,CASSVTGLAFNEQFF
TRBJ2-4,TRBV19,NA,CASSLIGVGQRSMPAKNIQYF
TRBJ2-2,TRBV4-1,NA,CASSQDLVHRAGELFF
TRBJ2-1,TRBV19,NA,CASSSRTSGYNEQFF
TRBJ2-2,TRBV19,NA,CATRQGRNTGELFF
TRBJ2-6,TRBV6-5,once,CASRSTGYGANVLTF
TRBJ1-1,TRBV5-4,few,CASSDRANTEAFF
TRBJ1-1,TRBV3-1/TRBV3-2,NA,CASRPSDRMNTEAFF
TRBJ2-3,TRBV5-1,NA,CASSLISGGPVGTDTQYF
TRBJ1-5,TRBV19,few,CASSIGNQPQHF
TRBJ1-5,TRBV6-5,NA,CASSPGKGGNQPQHF
TRBJ1-3,TRBV2,NA,CASSGEFSGNTIYF
TRBJ2-3,TRBV19,few,CASSTIPGSHTQYF
TRBJ2-1,TRBV30,once,CAWSSTSGRPLF
TRBJ1-6,TRBV2,NA,CASSAYRDNSPLHF
TRBJ1-1,TRBV27,once,CARSVARMDTEAFF
TRBJ1-2,TRBV7-3,NA,CASSLTGRGRDGYTF
TRBJ1-2,TRBV28,NA,CASSLGLGGYGYTF
TRBJ2-5,TRBV5-4,once,CASRSFSIQETQYF
TRBJ1-5,TRBV24-1,NA,CATSEQGRTQPQHF